The rows below give T cell receptor beta chains drawn from one sample of a study of PD-L1 blockade in urothelial cancer. TCRdb keeps only in-frame clones here, not all; method: immunoSEQ multiplex PCR. The repertoire includes around 87,000 clones, around four fifths of them detected once, and around 7.7% sits in the top ten. Sequenced here: PBMCs, sampled around atezolizumab (anti-PD-L1) treatment. These receptors were taken from a man between 65 and 85 years old with urothelial cancer. CDR3s include the opening cysteine and the closing phenylalanine or tryptophan.

V gene	J gene	CDR3 protein
TRBV11-3	TRBJ2-1	CASSSRTSGRYNEQFF
TRBV7-2	TRBJ2-2	CASSSGVSRTGELFF
TRBV23-1	TRBJ1-6	CASSQSPGFDNSPLHF
TRBV5-1	TRBJ2-3	CASSRAGGREDTQYF
TRBV19	TRBJ2-1	CASSISVYNEQFF
TRBV9	TRBJ2-5	CASSPSGSSWETQYF
TRBV6-5	TRBJ2-7	CASSEQGGEQYF
TRBV10-3	TRBJ1-1	CAISERGENTEAFF
TRBV27	TRBJ2-1	CASRPPGGLAGVWSYNEQFF
TRBV18	TRBJ2-1	CASSRGTSGYNEQFF
TRBV10-3	TRBJ1-3	CAISDARVGNTIYF
TRBV5-1	TRBJ1-1	CASSQGFLNTEAFF
TRBV6-6	TRBJ1-2	CASSYGGDYGYTF
TRBV7-9	TRBJ1-2	CASDSYDGGGYTF
TRBV7-3	TRBJ2-1	CASSLSGGPFNEQFF
TRBV5-1	TRBJ1-2	CASSLVPGSNYGYTF
TRBV7-2	TRBJ2-7	CASSSGGQGREQYF
TRBV19	TRBJ2-3	CASSIGGSDTQYF
TRBV13	TRBJ2-1	CASSCRIRGHWNEQFF
TRBV5-6	TRBJ2-1	CASSLGGASYNEQFF
TRBV18	TRBJ1-3	CASSPDRVSGNTIYF
TRBV18	TRBJ1-1	CASSPTGEDTEAFF
TRBV10-3	TRBJ1-1	CAIREKTGYTEAFF
TRBV5-4	TRBJ2-3	CASSSQRGNPTDTQYF
TRBV16	TRBJ1-1	CASSQSSGGEGEAFF
TRBV2	TRBJ2-7	CASTRGFEYEQYF
TRBV6-6	TRBJ2-3	CASSYSGQGWADTQYF
TRBV6-1	TRBJ1-5	CASSGLAGYSNQPQHF
TRBV7-8	TRBJ1-1	CASSLEPGGAFF
TRBV5-1	TRBJ1-4	CASSLERPNEKLFF
TRBV19	TRBJ2-3	CASSPGTAQSTDTQYF
TRBV27	TRBJ1-1	CASSYDRVNTEAFF
TRBV5-1	TRBJ2-5	CASSGIPLAGGETQYF
TRBV7-2	TRBJ1-4	CASSSTLNEKLFF
TRBV28	TRBJ1-1	CASSPPLGNTEAFF
TRBV15	TRBJ2-1	CATSARRLESYNEQFF
TRBV7-9	TRBJ1-2	CASSSGQNYGYTF
TRBV18	TRBJ1-4	CASSLADLTNEKLFF
TRBV19	TRBJ1-5	CASSIDVSRGLNQPQHF
TRBV7-8	TRBJ2-7	CASSDQGIVTYEQYF
TRBV4-2	TRBJ2-3	CASSQGSGGRADTQYF
TRBV5-1	TRBJ1-1	CASTTTGSGTEAFF
TRBV4-2	TRBJ2-5	CASSQHRVTGETQYF
TRBV2	TRBJ2-1	CASSETSGRSYNEQFF
TRBV6-1	TRBJ1-3	CASSEKGTPGNTIYF
TRBV6-1	TRBJ2-1	CASSEAGGWEQFF
TRBV30	TRBJ1-2	CAWSSTGHATYGYTF
TRBV11-2	TRBJ2-2	CASSLDSRGAGELFF
TRBV2	TRBJ1-1	CASRLDLDRAIEAFF